This T cell receptor (beta chain) was captured in a study of blood T cell repertoires in COVID-19 (TCRdb year 2020). Regarding the study in general: Collaborator samples came from the United States, Italy and Spain and covered acute and convalescent phases of COVID-19. The prospective study material was composed of cDNA or gDNA derived from T cells, B-cell-depleted T cells, or PBMCs. The dataset comprised deeply sampled blood TCRbeta repertoires from subjects exposed to, actively infected with, or recovered from COVID-19. The repertoires were released in a freely available public database meant as a resource for research on the immune response to SARS-CoV-2. The samples were drawn from the first 160 participants of the ongoing ImmuneRACE study and from 1,254 subjects provided by 6 global collaborators. Nearly every sample came with metadata listing a de-identified subject ID, COVID-19 status, age in years and sex. Where available, HLA class I and class II types were obtained from metadata supplied by the sample provider rather than from assay-based typing.

General conclusions and limits of the study: Clinical and demographic metadata were provided uncurated, with the amount varying by source and participant.

The immunoSEQ Assay, a bias-controlled multiplex PCR, was used to amplify TCRbeta CDR3 regions from genomic DNA. The authors' analysis ran thus. The number of nucleated cells in each sample was estimated by amplification of reference gene primers within the assay. Sequence reads were collapsed and filtered to measure the absolute abundance of every unique TCRbeta CDR3 rearrangement. Productive Simpson clonality was computed per sample as the square root of Simpson's diversity index over productive rearrangements. TCRdb carries this immuneACCESS record with in-frame sequences only. Its versions omit some clonotypes, under half of them owing to an unresolved V gene in the studies checked, with the rest unexplained. That table furnishes V, J and clone size, whereas the DNA furnished D and trimming. In all, the sample holds 450,000 to 500,000 clones, and around nine tenths of those were seen once. The biggest ten clones account for around 7.9% of the sample.

Concerning this clone: This clone's antigen is unknown. Base qualities are missing; no much larger clone stands one base away.

Participants in the prospective study were enrolled through a virtual design, were aged 18 to 89 years, and lived in 20 to 30 United States geographic areas. In the prospective study, participants were assigned to cohorts based on the clinical history participants reported in a screening survey and a study questionnaire. For ImmuneRACE Cohort 3, a participant was defined as recovered based on two consecutive negative NP/OP PCR tests, clearance by a healthcare professional, or resolution of symptoms. In the prospective study, whole blood, serum and a nasopharyngeal or oropharyngeal swab were collected from each participant by mobile phlebotomists. Participants in the prospective study had the option to provide additional blood draws and questionnaires over a roughly 2-month period. Prospective study blood samples were shipped either frozen or at room temperature before DNA extraction. The specimen was PBMCs or T cells enriched from blood (not recorded which). This receptor was identified in an older woman who had recovered from COVID-19.

The CDR3 region reads CASSLRDRENEQFF. The nucleotide sequence reads TGTGCCAGCAGCCTGCGGGACAGGGAAAATGAGCAGTTCTTC. Recombination linked TRBV5-4 to TRBJ2-1, and 9 junctional nucleotides match TRBD1. Spanning cysteine to phenylalanine, the CDR3 consists of 14 amino acids. Of all the DNA, just the CDR3 is kept, 42 bases in frame from base 1. Trimming takes 4 bases off V and 7 bases off J; junction bases not matched to a gene: 6. According to the germline V gene (reference sequence), CDR1 reads SGHNT and CDR2 reads YYREEE.